This TCR beta chain stems from a study of T cell responses to AZD1222 COVID-19 vaccine. Sequenced by immunoSEQ multiplex PCR; TCRdb stores in-frame clones only, minus some. This table has approximately 110,000 clones, under 85% appearing once. Germline V gene lookup returns CDR1 MGHDK and CDR2 SYGVNS. There are 13 residues in the CDR3. The ends were cut back, 8 bases at V and 5 bases at J, with 15 bases in the middle. Notes on the study in general: Spike-specific TCR breadth and depth grew following two AZD1222 doses.

This clone came up a few times. Antigen specificity is unknown. Sequences were derived from peripheral blood, sampled on day 0 of AZD1222 vaccination. The TCR comes from an adult in good health. The chain carries TRBV25-1 and TRBJ1-2; tentative D call: TRBD1 (5 bases). The CDR3 DNA sequence: TGTGCCAGCCGCGGGGCAGAGGGGTATGGCTACACCTTC. This translates into CASRGAEGYGYTF.